This T cell receptor (beta chain) was documented in a study of neoadjuvant anti-PD-1 for oral cavity cancer. Study context: Most patients had three to four biweekly doses of 3 mg/kg nivolumab before resection. Study results and limitations: Higher pretreatment blood Treg/Th17 ratios correlated with higher pretreatment blood and lower post-treatment tumor TCRbeta clonality.

A note on this clone: Its cognate antigen is unknown.

TCRdb's copy holds only in-frame clones and misses some; the assay was immunoSEQ multiplex PCR. The repertoire holds under 85,000 clones, with about 80% as singletons. The patients had HPV-negative, locally advanced oral cavity squamous cell carcinoma. No culture or expansion preceded analysis of these blood cells. This sequence originates from a person aged 35 to 85 with oral cavity squamous cell carcinoma. The specimen comprised PBMCs, sampled before nivolumab (anti-PD-1) treatment.

The CDR3 reads CASSDLGTGGAAEETQYF. In DNA form, the CDR3 reads TGTGCCAGCAGTGATCTAGGGACAGGGGGCGCCGCAGAAGAGACCCAGTACTTC. This chain joins TRBV2 and TRBJ2-5, with 12 bases identical to TRBD1. V was pared by 3 bases and J by 3 bases, with 11 bases of the junction left unmatched. The CDR3 has 18 amino acids. Germline V gene data show CDR1 as SNHLY and CDR2 as FYNNEI.